This is a list of T cell receptor beta chains from one sample in a study of cytomegalovirus exposure and HLA in healthy donors. Repertoires were generated with immunoSEQ multiplex PCR, while TCRdb's copy carries only in-frame clones and drops some. There are about 160,000 clones in the sample; about four fifths occur only once, and under 8% lies in the top ten. Sequencing input: PBMCs. The receptors were sampled from a man aged 50-59 years in good health and CMV-seropositive. Both conserved end residues are part of each CDR3. Fields, in order: V gene, CDR3 length, J gene, clone size, D gene, CDR3 DNA, CDR3 protein. D genes are given only for firm matches. Only part of the rows carry a size: once, few, many, or a class if the clone is expanded.

V: TRBV28; length: 15; J: TRBJ2-7; size: NA; D: NA; DNA: TGTGCCAGCAGTTTATGCGCGTGGGCAGGGTGCGAGCAGTACTTC; CDR3: CASSLCAWAGCEQYF
V: TRBV4-2; length: 14; J: TRBJ2-7; size: few; D: TRBD1; DNA: TGTGCCAGCAGCCGGGACAGGCACACCTACGAGCAGTACTTC; CDR3: CASSRDRHTYEQYF
V: TRBV7-9; length: 16; J: TRBJ1-2; size: NA; D: NA; DNA: TGTGCCAGCAGCTTAGGGAGACAGGTAGCTAACTATGGCTACACCTTC; CDR3: CASSLGRQVANYGYTF
V: TRBV12-5; length: 12; J: TRBJ2-3; size: NA; D: NA; DNA: TGTGCTAGTGGTGCAGGGGACGGAACGCAGTATTTT; CDR3: CASGAGDGTQYF
V: TRBV5-1; length: 15; J: TRBJ2-7; size: NA; D: TRBD1; DNA: TGCGCCAGCAGCTCCCTGGACAGGGGACGGAACGAGCAGTACTTC; CDR3: CASSSLDRGRNEQYF
V: TRBV6-4; length: 14; J: TRBJ1-4; size: NA; D: TRBD1; DNA: TGTGCCAGCAGCCACAGGGGTGAGAGAGAAAAACTGTTTTTT; CDR3: CASSHRGEREKLFF
V: TRBV11-2; length: 15; J: TRBJ2-7; size: NA; D: NA; DNA: TGTGCCAGCAGCTTCTGGACAGCGGACTCCTACGAGCAGTACTTC; CDR3: CASSFWTADSYEQYF
V: TRBV10-3; length: 15; J: TRBJ2-1; size: NA; D: TRBD2; DNA: TGTGCCATCAGTGAGGTAGCGGGAGGGCATAATGAGCAGTTCTTC; CDR3: CAISEVAGGHNEQFF
V: TRBV5-1; length: 15; J: TRBJ1-2; size: NA; D: TRBD1; DNA: TGCGCCAGCAGCTTGAACGGACAGGGTGCCTATGGCTACACCTTC; CDR3: CASSLNGQGAYGYTF
V: TRBV2; length: 15; J: TRBJ2-7; size: NA; D: TRBD1; DNA: TGTGCCAGCAGTGAAGTACAGGGGGCGCGGGACGAGCAGTACTTC; CDR3: CASSEVQGARDEQYF
V: TRBV7-9; length: 19; J: TRBJ2-1; size: NA; D: TRBD2; DNA: TGTGCCAGCAGCTTAACGGGACTAGCGGGAGGCATCTTCTACAATGAGCAGTTCTTC; CDR3: CASSLTGLAGGIFYNEQFF
V: TRBV5-1; length: 17; J: TRBJ2-7; size: NA; D: TRBD1; DNA: TGCGCCAGCAGCTCGATTTACGCGGGACAGGGTTCAGGTGAGCAGTACTTC; CDR3: CASSSIYAGQGSGEQYF
V: TRBV10-1; length: 12; J: TRBJ2-1; size: few; D: NA; DNA: TGCGCCAGCAGTGACCTAAACAATGAGCAGTTCTTC; CDR3: CASSDLNNEQFF
V: TRBV28; length: 14; J: TRBJ1-6; size: NA; D: NA; DNA: TGTGCCAGCAGTTTATATGCGGATAATTCACCCCTCCACTTT; CDR3: CASSLYADNSPLHF
V: TRBV6-5; length: 14; J: TRBJ1-3; size: NA; D: TRBD1; DNA: TGTGCCAGCAGTCTTGGACAGGGGGGAAACACCATATATTTT; CDR3: CASSLGQGGNTIYF
V: TRBV15; length: 14; J: TRBJ2-7; size: NA; D: NA; DNA: TGTGCCACCAGCAGTCCGCGACAGACCTACGAGCAGTACTTC; CDR3: CATSSPRQTYEQYF